This T cell receptor beta chain originates from a study of the immune and genomic landscape of osteosarcoma. Study as a whole: Localized disease at presentation in around 77%; about 60% were male.

About this clone itself: Its antigen is unknown.

Broader study findings: Limited clonal expansion was suggested by productive clonality averaging around 0.081, maximum roughly 0.33. A single dominant hyperexpanded clone appeared in about 5 cases, each with <100 clonotypes.

The length of the CDR3 is 15 residues. Germline assignment: CDR1 LGHNA and CDR2 YSLEER. The ends were cut back, 0 bases at V and 5 bases at J, with 13 bases in the middle. Method: immunoSEQ multiplex PCR; TCRdb's copy keeps in-frame clones and lacks some. In all, the sample yields some 78 clones. The source of this sequence is a woman aged 65 to 85 with osteosarcoma. The gene calls are TRBV4-3 and TRBJ1-1; no reliable D call. The sequencing sample was made of primary tumor tissue from the scapula. The CDR3 protein is CASSQDLGALTEAFF. DNA for the CDR3: TGCGCCAGCAGCCAAGATCTGGGCGCATTGACTGAAGCTTTCTTT.